What follows describes a single T cell receptor beta chain. The sample is drawn from a study of shared clonotypes between healthy human individuals. This table comes from immunoSEQ multiplex PCR, and its TCRdb copy is limited to in-frame clones, with some not included. The sample holds about 680,000 clones, 55% to 75% seen once. This receptor was identified in a woman in her thirties in good health. Material: memory CD4+ T cells sorted from blood. Subset denoted: CD45RA-negative fraction.

CDR3 DNA sequence: TGTGCCAGCAATCACAACGGGGCCCGGGGTGAAAAACTGTTTTTT. Protein: CASNHNGARGEKLFF. V and J are TRBV2 and TRBJ1-4; TRBD1 might be the D (5 bases). The V gene lost 7 bases and the J gene lost 7 bases, with 19 bases spanning the gap. The CDR3 length is 15 residues. Per germline, CDR1 SNHLY and CDR2 FYNNEI.